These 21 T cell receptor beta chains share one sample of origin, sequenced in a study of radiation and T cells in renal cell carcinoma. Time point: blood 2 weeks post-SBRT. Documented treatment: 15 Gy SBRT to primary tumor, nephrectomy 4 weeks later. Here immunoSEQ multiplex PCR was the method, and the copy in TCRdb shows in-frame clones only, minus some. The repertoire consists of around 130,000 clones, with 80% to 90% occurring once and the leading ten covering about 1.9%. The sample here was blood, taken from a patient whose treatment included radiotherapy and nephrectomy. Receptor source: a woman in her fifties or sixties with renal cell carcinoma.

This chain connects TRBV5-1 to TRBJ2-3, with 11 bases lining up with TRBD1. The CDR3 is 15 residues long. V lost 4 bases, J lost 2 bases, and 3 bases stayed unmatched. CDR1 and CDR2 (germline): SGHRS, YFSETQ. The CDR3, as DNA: TGCGCCAGCAGCCCGGGACAGGGGGTCACAGATACGCAGTATTTT. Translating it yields CASSPGQGVTDTQYF. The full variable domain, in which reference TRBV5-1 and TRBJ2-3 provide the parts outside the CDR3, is KAGVTQTPRYLIKTRGQQVTLSCSPISGHRSVSWYQQTPGQGLQFLFEYFSETQRNKGNFPGRFSGRQFSNSRSEMNVSTLELGDSALYLCASSPGQGVTDTQYFGPGTRLTVL.

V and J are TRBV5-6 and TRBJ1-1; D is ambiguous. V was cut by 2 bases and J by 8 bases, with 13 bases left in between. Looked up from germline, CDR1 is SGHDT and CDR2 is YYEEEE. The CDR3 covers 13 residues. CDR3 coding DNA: TGTGCCAGCAGCTTTCTTAGGACTGAAGAAGCTTTCTTT. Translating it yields CASSFLRTEEAFF. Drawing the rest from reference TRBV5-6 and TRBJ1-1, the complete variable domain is DAGVTQSPTHLIKTRGQQVTLRCSPKSGHDTVSWYQQALGQGPQFIFQYYEEEERQRGNFPDRFSGHQFPNYSSELNVNALLLGDSALYLCASSFLRTEEAFFGQGTRLTVV.

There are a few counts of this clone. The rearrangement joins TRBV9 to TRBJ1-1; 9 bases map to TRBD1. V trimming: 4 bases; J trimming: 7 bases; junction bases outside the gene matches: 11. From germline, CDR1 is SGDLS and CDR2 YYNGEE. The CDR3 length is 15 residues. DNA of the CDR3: TGTGCCAGCAGCCCCCACGGACAGGGGTCGAGTGAAGCTTTCTTT. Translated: CASSPHGQGSSEAFF.

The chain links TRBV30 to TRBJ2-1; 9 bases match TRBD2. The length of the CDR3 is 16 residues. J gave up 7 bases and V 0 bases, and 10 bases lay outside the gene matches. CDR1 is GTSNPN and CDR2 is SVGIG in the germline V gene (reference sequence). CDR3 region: CAWSVLPSGKANEQFF. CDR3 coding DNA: TGTGCCTGGAGTGTACTGCCTAGCGGGAAGGCGAATGAGCAGTTCTTC.

Written as DNA, the CDR3 is TGTGCCAGCAGTACCCCTGGGCAGCAAGCTTTCTTT. Amino acid sequence: CASSTPGQQAFF. The V gene is TRBV28, the J gene TRBJ1-1; no clear D. Germline V lookup: CDR1 MDHEN, CDR2 SYDVKM. CDR3 length: 12 residues. Trimming took 5 bases from V and 9 from J, leaving 13 bases between them.

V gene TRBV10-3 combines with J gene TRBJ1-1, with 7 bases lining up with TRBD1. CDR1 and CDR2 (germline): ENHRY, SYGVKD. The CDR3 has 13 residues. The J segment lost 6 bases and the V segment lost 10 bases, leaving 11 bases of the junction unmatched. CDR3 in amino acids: CASLRDSAAEAFF. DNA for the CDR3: TGTGCCAGCCTGAGGGACAGTGCCGCTGAAGCTTTCTTT.

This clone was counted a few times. The CDR3 is CASSGISGSSNEQFF. The CDR3 DNA reads as TGTGCCAGCAGTGGGATTAGCGGGAGTTCGAATGAGCAGTTCTTC. The V and J genes are TRBV25-1 and TRBJ2-1, with TRBD2 identical over 9 bases. The CDR3 runs 15 residues. In germline, CDR1 is MGHDK, CDR2 SYGVNS. V shed 4 bases, J shed 7 bases, and the junction held 8 bases outside the gene matches.

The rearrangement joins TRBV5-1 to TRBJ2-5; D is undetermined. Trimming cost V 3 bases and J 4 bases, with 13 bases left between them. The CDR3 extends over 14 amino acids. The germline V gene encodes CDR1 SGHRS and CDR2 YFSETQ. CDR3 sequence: CASSWTYDVETQYF. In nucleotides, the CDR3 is TGCGCCAGCAGCTGGACCTACGATGTAGAGACCCAGTACTTC.

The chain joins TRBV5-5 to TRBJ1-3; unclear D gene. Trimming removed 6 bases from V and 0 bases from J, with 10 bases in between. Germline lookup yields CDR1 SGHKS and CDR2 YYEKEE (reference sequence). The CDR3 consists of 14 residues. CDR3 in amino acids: CASTNAGSGNTIYF. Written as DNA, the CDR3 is TGTGCCAGCACAAACGCGGGCTCTGGAAACACCATATATTTT.

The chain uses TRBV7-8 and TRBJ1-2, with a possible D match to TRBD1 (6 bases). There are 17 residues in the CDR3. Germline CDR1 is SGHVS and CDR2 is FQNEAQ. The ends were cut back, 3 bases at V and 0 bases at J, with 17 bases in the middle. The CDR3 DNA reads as TGTGCCAGCAGCTTGGACAGAACCTTTCAATCTAACTATGGCTACACCTTC. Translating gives CASSLDRTFQSNYGYTF. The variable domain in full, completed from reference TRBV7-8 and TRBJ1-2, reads GAGVSQSPRYKVAKRGQDVALRCDPISGHVSLFWYQQALGQGPEFLTYFQNEAQLDKSGLPSDRFFAERPEGSVSTLKIQRTQQEDSAVYLCASSLDRTFQSNYGYTFGSGTRLTVV.

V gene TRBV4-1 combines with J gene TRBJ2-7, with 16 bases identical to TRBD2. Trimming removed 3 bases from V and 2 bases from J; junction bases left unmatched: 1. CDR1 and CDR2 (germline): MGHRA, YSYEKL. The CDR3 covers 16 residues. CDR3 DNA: TGCGCCAGCAGCCAGGGGACTAGCGGGGGGGCCTACGAGCAGTACTTC. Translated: CASSQGTSGGAYEQYF.

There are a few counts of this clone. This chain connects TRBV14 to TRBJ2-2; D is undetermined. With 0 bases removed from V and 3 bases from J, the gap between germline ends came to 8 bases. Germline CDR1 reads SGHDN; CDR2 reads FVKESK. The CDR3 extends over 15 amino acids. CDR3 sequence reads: CASSQDPYYTGELFF. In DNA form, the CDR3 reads TGTGCCAGCAGCCAAGATCCCTACTACACCGGGGAGCTGTTTTTT.

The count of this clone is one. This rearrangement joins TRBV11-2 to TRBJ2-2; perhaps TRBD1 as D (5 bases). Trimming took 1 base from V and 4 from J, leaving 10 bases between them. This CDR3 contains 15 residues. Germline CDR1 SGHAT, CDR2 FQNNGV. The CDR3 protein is CASSLASGPTGELFF. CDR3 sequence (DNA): TGTGCCAGCAGCTTAGCCTCAGGGCCCACCGGGGAGCTGTTTTTT.

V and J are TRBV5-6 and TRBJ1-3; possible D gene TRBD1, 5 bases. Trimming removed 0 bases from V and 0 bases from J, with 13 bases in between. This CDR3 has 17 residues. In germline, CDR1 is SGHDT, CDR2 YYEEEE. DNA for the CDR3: TGTGCCAGCAGCTTGGCGAATGGGGCGTCCTCTGGAAACACCATATATTTT. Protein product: CASSLANGASSGNTIYF.

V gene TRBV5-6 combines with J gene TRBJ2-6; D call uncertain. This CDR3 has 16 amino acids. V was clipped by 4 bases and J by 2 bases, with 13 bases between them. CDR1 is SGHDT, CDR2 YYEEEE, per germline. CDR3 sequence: CASSPRGLAGANVLTF. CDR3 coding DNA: TGTGCCAGCAGCCCTCGTGGCCTGGCTGGGGCCAACGTCCTGACTTTC.

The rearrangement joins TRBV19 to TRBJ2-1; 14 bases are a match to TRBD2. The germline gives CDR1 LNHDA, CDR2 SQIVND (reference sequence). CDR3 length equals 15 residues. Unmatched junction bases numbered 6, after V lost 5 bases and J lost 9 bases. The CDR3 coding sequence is TGTGCCAGTAGTCCCGGACTAGCGGGAGGCATTGAGCAGTTCTTC. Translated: CASSPGLAGGIEQFF.

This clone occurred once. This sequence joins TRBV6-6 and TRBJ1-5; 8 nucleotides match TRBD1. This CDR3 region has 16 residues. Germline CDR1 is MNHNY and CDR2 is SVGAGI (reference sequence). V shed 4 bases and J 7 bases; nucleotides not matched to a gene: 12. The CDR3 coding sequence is TGTGCCAGCAGTTCCTTGCGACAGGGGCAAGGACAGCCCCAGCATTTT. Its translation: CASSSLRQGQGQPQHF.

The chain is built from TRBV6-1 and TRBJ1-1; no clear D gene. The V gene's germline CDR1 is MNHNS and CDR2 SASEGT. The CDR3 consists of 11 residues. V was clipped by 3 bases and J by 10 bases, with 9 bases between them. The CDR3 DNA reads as TGTGCCAGCAGTGAGGCCGGACGAGCTTTCTTT. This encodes CASSEAGRAFF.

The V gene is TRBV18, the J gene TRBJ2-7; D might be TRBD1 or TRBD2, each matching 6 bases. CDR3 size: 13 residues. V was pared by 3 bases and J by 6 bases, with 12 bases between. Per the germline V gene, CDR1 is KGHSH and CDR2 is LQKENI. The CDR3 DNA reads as TGTGCCAGCTCACCTCACTGGGGGGCCGAGCAGTACTTC. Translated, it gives CASSPHWGAEQYF.

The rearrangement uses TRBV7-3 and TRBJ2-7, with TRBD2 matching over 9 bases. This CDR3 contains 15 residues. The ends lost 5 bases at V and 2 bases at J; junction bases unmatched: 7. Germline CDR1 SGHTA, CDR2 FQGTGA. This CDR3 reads CASSQRVAGAYEQYF. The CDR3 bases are TGTGCCAGCAGCCAGAGGGTAGCGGGGGCCTACGAGCAGTACTTC.

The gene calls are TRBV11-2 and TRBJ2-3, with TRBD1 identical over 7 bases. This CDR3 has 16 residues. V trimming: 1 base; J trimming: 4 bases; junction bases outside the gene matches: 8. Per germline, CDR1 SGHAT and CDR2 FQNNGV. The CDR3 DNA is TGTGCCAGCAGCTTAGTGGTACAGGGGATGGCAGATACGCAGTATTTT. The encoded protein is CASSLVVQGMADTQYF.